The 25 T cell receptor beta chains listed next were all sequenced from one sample in a study of naive and memory T cell subsets. Both TRBC1 and TRBC2 were covered by a beta constant-region primer of two equimolar oligonucleotides. The ligated cDNA underwent four PCR rounds using SP2 and nested alpha and beta constant-region primers. TCRdb processed the UMI-ligation and nested PCR reads anew with MiXCR; each CDR3 protein has one entry. The table includes 90,000 to 120,000 distinct CDR3 sequences, approximately 14% detected once. The antigens of these receptors remain unknown. Study conclusions and caveats: Especially in CD8 cells, naive repertoires contained a few larger clonotypes, possibly CD45RA-re-expressing memory cells.

Source material: naive CD8+ T cells from blood. Every receptor here comes from a human donor in good health.

This clonotype was found a few times. V is TRBV5-6 and J is TRBJ2-1, with D possibly called TRBD1 or TRBD2 (6 bases each). Trimming shortened V by 4 bases and J by 0 bases, and 8 bases separated the two germline ends. The CDR3 covers 14 residues. The V gene's germline CDR1 is SGHDT and CDR2 YYEEEE. CDR3 nucleotides: TGTGCCAGCAGCCCGGGGGCCTCCTACAATGAGCAGTTCTTC. Amino acids: CASSPGASYNEQFF.

This clonotype was detected a few times. The J gene is TRBJ1-2, the V gene TRBV20-1, with D possibly TRBD1 on 5 matching bases. The CDR3 loop spans 13 amino acids. Germline lookup yields CDR1 DFQATT and CDR2 SNEGSKA (reference sequence). The V and J ends lost 1 base and 7 bases respectively, with 13 bases between them. CDR3 coding DNA: TGCAGTGCTAGAGTCAAACAGGCGAGTGGCTACACCTTC. Translation: CSARVKQASGYTF.

The J gene is TRBJ2-1, the V gene TRBV28; D might be TRBD2 (6 bases). The CDR3 is made up of 15 amino acids. In germline, CDR1 is MDHEN, CDR2 SYDVKM. The V and J ends lost 7 bases and 2 bases respectively, with 15 bases between them. CDR3 in DNA: TGTGCCAGCACCGATCCGGGGGTCCCCTACAATGAGCAGTTCTTC. It codes for CASTDPGVPYNEQFF.

The chain combines TRBV7-9 with TRBJ1-3, with D uncertain. Germline-derived CDR1 and CDR2 are SEHNR and FQNEAQ (reference sequence). Trimming cost V 8 bases and J 7 bases, with 21 bases left between them. The CDR3 has 15 residues. This CDR3 reads CASASGRTTDNTIYF. CDR3 coding DNA: TGTGCCAGCGCTTCCGGCAGGACCACGGATAACACCATATATTTT.

The CDR3 region is CASSQSRGQGTYEQYF. The CDR3, as DNA: TGTGCCAGCAGCCAGTCCCGGGGACAGGGTACCTACGAGCAGTACTTC. The genes are TRBV4-2 and TRBJ2-7; 9 nucleotides agree with TRBD1. The V and J ends lost 3 bases and 2 bases, in that order; junction bases with no gene match: 8. This CDR3 is built from 16 residues. Germline V lookup: CDR1 LGHNA, CDR2 YNFKEQ.

This clonotype was observed a few times. The chain uses TRBV6-2 or TRBV6-3 and TRBJ1-1; D not certain. Germline V lookup: CDR1 MNHEY, CDR2 SVGEGT. The CDR3 runs 12 residues. Trimming cost V 2 bases and J 7 bases, with 8 bases left between them. The CDR3 DNA is TGTGCCAGCAGTTACCCGAGGAATGAAGCTTTCTTT. It codes for CASSYPRNEAFF.

This clonotype occurred a few times. The chain uses TRBV29-1 and TRBJ2-7, with 9 bases lining up with TRBD1. CDR3 length equals 12 residues. The junction had 5 bases not matched to a gene; V was cut back by 5 bases and J by 6 bases. The germline gives CDR1 SQVTM, CDR2 ANQGSEA. The CDR3 reads CSVKGQGGEQYF. The CDR3 region has the DNA TGCAGCGTTAAGGGACAGGGCGGCGAGCAGTACTTC.

This clonotype showed up just a few times. This chain uses TRBV27 with TRBJ2-7; tentatively, D is TRBD1 (6 bases). The length of the CDR3 is 15 residues. Germline V gene lookup returns CDR1 MNHEY and CDR2 SMNVEV (reference sequence). V gave up 6 bases and J gave up 3 bases, with 18 bases separating them. The CDR3 DNA reads as TGTGCCAGCAGGCCAACAGGGTCTAAGGGCTACGAGCAGTACTTC. Protein product: CASRPTGSKGYEQYF.

This clonotype has ten or more counts. The chain carries TRBV10-2 and TRBJ1-1; D is possibly TRBD1 (5 bases). Trimming removed 4 bases from V and 0 bases from J, with 24 bases in between. The CDR3 totals 19 residues. Germline CDR1 WSHSY, CDR2 SAAADI. As DNA, the CDR3 is TGCGCCAGCAGTGTCCTAGGGACGGAGATAATAAGGATGAACACTGAAGCTTTCTTT. This codes for CASSVLGTEIIRMNTEAFF.

This clonotype was found many times. V is TRBV19 and J is TRBJ1-4; D is possibly TRBD1 (5 bases). The germline V gene has CDR1 LNHDA and CDR2 SQIVND (reference sequence). The CDR3 totals 15 residues. V lost 10 bases and J lost 5, with 20 bases in between. The CDR3 spells CATHRDTGPNEKLFF. CDR3 bases: TGTGCCACCCACCGAGACACGGGGCCGAATGAAAAACTGTTTTTT.

V gene TRBV20-1 combines with J gene TRBJ2-1, with TRBD2 matching 10 bases. J lost 5 bases, V lost 3 bases, and 4 bases had no gene match. CDR1 and CDR2 from the germline V gene are DFQATT and SNEGSKA (reference sequence). The CDR3 consists of 14 residues. The CDR3 DNA reads as TGCAGTGCTAGCGGGACTAGCGTCAACAATGAGCAGTTCTTC. Its protein product is CSASGTSVNNEQFF.

V gene TRBV5-4 combines with J gene TRBJ2-1; D is undetermined. Germline CDR1 and CDR2: SGHNT and YYREEE (reference sequence). The CDR3 totals 12 residues. With 5 bases removed from V and 6 bases from J, the gap between germline ends came to 9 bases. The CDR3 loop is CASRDGVNEQFF. The CDR3 DNA follows: TGTGCCAGCAGGGACGGTGTCAATGAGCAGTTCTTC. The whole variable domain, remainder taken from reference TRBV5-4 and TRBJ2-1, is ETGVTQSPTHLIKTRGQQVTLRCSSQSGHNTVSWYQQALGQGPQFIFQYYREEENGRGNFPPRFSGLQFPNYSSELNVNALELDDSALYLCASRDGVNEQFFGPGTRLTVL.

This clonotype has at least ten counts. This rearrangement joins TRBV5-1 to TRBJ2-3; no definite D call. CDR1 SGHRS and CDR2 YFSETQ come from the germline V gene. This CDR3 has 15 residues. Trimming shortened V by 2 bases and J by 3 bases, and 13 bases separated the two germline ends. The CDR3 loop is CASSFIGIETDTQYF. The CDR3 DNA follows: TGCGCCAGCAGCTTTATCGGAATAGAGACAGATACGCAGTATTTT.

Remarks on this clonotype: The junction departs from germline at one end; a sequencing error may be responsible. The chain recombines TRBV20-1 with TRBJ2-7; 7 bases are a match to TRBD1. CDR3 size: 15 residues. Germline V gene sequence: CDR1 DFQATT, CDR2 SNEGSKA (reference sequence). CDR3 nucleotides: TGCAGTGCTCGAGACAGGGACCGCTACGAGCTTGGGCAGTACTTC. Translated, it gives CSARDRDRYELGQYF.

This clonotype appeared a few times. The chain has TRBV14 and TRBJ2-1; possibly TRBD1 or TRBD2 for D (5 bases each). With 6 bases removed from V and 4 bases from J, the gap between germline ends came to 13 bases. CDR1 SGHDN and CDR2 FVKESK come from the germline V gene. The CDR3 contains 14 residues. For the CDR3, the DNA is TGTGCCAGCAGTTTCCGGGACCCTTACAATGAGCAGTTCTTC. It encodes CASSFRDPYNEQFF.

The V and J genes are TRBV29-1 and TRBJ2-3; D might be TRBD1 (5 bases). Germline values: CDR1 SQVTM, CDR2 ANQGSEA. V was pared by 2 bases and J by 1 base, with 10 bases between. CDR3 length: 14 residues. DNA of the CDR3: TGCAGCGTTGAAAAGGGGTCGGGCACAGATACGCAGTATTTT. Its protein product is CSVEKGSGTDTQYF.

The chain couples TRBV24-1 to TRBJ2-7; D possibly corresponds to TRBD1 (5 bases). The V gene lost 1 base and the J gene lost 5 bases, with 5 bases spanning the gap. CDR3 length: 12 residues. Germline CDR1 KGHDR, CDR2 SFDVKD. CDR3 residues: CATSDFRDEQYF. As DNA, the CDR3 is TGTGCCACCAGTGATTTCAGGGACGAGCAGTACTTC.

This chain's CDR3 is CSARDGVAGPAGHLHF. The CDR3 DNA reads as TGCAGTGCTAGAGATGGGGTCGCAGGGCCCGCCGGACACCTCCACTTT. The rearrangement links TRBV20-1 to TRBJ1-6; D is possibly TRBD1 (5 bases). CDR3 length: 16 amino acids. V lost 0 bases, J lost 15 bases, and 24 bases lay in between. Per germline, CDR1 DFQATT and CDR2 SNEGSKA (reference sequence).

CDR3 region: CASSLVGGAKNIQYF. In DNA form, the CDR3 reads TGTGCCAGCAGTTTAGTGGGGGGCGCCAAAAACATTCAGTACTTC. J is TRBJ2-4 and V is TRBV12-3 or TRBV12-4; TRBD1 or TRBD2 may be the D gene (6 bases each). V lost 1 base and J 1 base, leaving 8 bases between the germline ends. The CDR3 sequence is 15 residues long.

The chain couples TRBV7-3 to TRBJ2-1, with D perhaps TRBD1 or TRBD2 (5 bases each). Germline-derived CDR1 and CDR2 are SGHTA and FQGTGA. There are 12 residues in the CDR3. V shed 8 bases and J shed 6 bases, with 11 bases lying between them. CDR3 sequence (DNA): TGTGCCAGCTCCGTGAGGGGCAATGAGCAGTTCTTC. Its protein product is CASSVRGNEQFF.

This rearrangement joins TRBV11-1 to TRBJ2-7; D may correspond to TRBD1 or TRBD2 (5 bases each). The CDR3 extends over 14 amino acids. From germline, CDR1 is SGHAT and CDR2 FQDESV (reference sequence). V was pared by 3 bases and J by 1 base, with 10 bases between. Here the CDR3 reads CASSFTGRSYEQYF. The CDR3 DNA reads as TGTGCCAGCAGCTTCACGGGACGGTCCTACGAGCAGTACTTC.

The chain combines TRBV7-3 with TRBJ2-1; 11 bases agree with TRBD2. Germline lookup yields CDR1 SGHTA and CDR2 FQGTGA. Trimming took 1 base from V and 7 from J; bases not matched to a gene: 6. The length of the CDR3 is 16 residues. CDR3 residues: CASSLILAGGGNEQFF. In nucleotides, the CDR3 is TGTGCCAGCAGCTTAATATTAGCGGGAGGGGGGAATGAGCAGTTCTTC.

This chain connects TRBV2 to TRBJ2-1, with TRBD2 identical over 12 bases. Germline CDR1 SNHLY, CDR2 FYNNEI. The CDR3 contains 15 residues. Trimming cost V 4 bases and J 9 bases; bases outside gene matches: 7. CDR3 sequence reads: CASSGASGRASEQFF. As DNA, the CDR3 is TGTGCCAGCAGTGGGGCTAGCGGGAGGGCCAGTGAGCAGTTCTTC.

This clonotype was observed a handful of times. This chain joins TRBV20-1 and TRBJ2-3, with no clear D. The CDR3 totals 8 residues. With 6 bases removed from V and 5 bases from J, the gap between germline ends came to 0 bases. The germline V gene encodes CDR1 DFQATT and CDR2 SNEGSKA (reference sequence). The CDR3 DNA is TGCAGTGCAGATACGCAGTATTTT. It is translated as CSADTQYF.

This chain uses TRBV7-9 with TRBJ1-2, with D possibly TRBD1 on 5 matching bases. Germline assignment: CDR1 SEHNR and CDR2 FQNEAQ (reference sequence). This CDR3 is built from 14 residues. V gave up 5 bases and J gave up 6 bases, with 16 bases separating them. The chain's CDR3 is CASSIGGALDGYTF. In nucleotides, the CDR3 is TGTGCCAGCAGCATCGGAGGGGCGCTGGATGGCTACACCTTC. The full variable domain, its missing parts supplied by reference TRBV7-9 and TRBJ1-2, is DTGVSQNPRHKITKRGQNVTFRCDPISEHNRLYWYRQTLGQGPEFLTYFQNEAQLEKSRLLSDRFSAERPKGSFSTLEIQRTEQGDSAMYLCASSIGGALDGYTFGSGTRLTVV.